The 8 T cell receptor beta chains below all came from one sample that was sequenced in a study of T cell repertoires in cytomegalovirus infection. MiXCR, applied by TCRdb to the reads, yields one record per CDR3 protein. Here the sample spans 110,000 or so distinct CDR3 sequences, 30% being singletons. These TCRs' antigens remain unknown. The specimen was CD8+ T cells from cultured PBMCs, collected from culture after CMV antigen stimulation. These receptors all come from a human donor in good health (CMV status not recorded). Some clones in this sample may be carry-over from other donors' samples.

V is TRBV10-3 and J is TRBJ2-7; 9 positions agree with TRBD1. The CDR3 extends over 17 amino acids. From germline, CDR1 is ENHRY and CDR2 SYGVKD. With V trimmed by 4 bases and J by 2 bases, 12 bases remained unmatched. In nucleotides, the CDR3 is TGTGCCATCAGTGGGGCTGGTGGAGGGACAGGGACCTACGAGCAGTACTTC. Translated, it gives CAISGAGGGTGTYEQYF.

The rearrangement links TRBV6-5 to TRBJ2-5; D gene ambiguous. Germline V gene sequence: CDR1 MNHEY, CDR2 SVGAGI. The CDR3 has 13 residues. The V end lost 6 bases, the J end lost 3 bases, and 11 bases lay between the germline ends. The CDR3 loop reads CASSLRVEETQYF. The CDR3 nucleotides are TGTGCCAGCAGCTTACGGGTGGAAGAGACCCAGTACTTC.

The chain is built from TRBV29-1 and TRBJ1-1; possibly TRBD1 for D (5 bases). V was pared by 0 bases and J by 11 bases, with 10 bases between. CDR1 and CDR2 from the germline V gene are SQVTM and ANQGSEA. The CDR3 runs to 11 residues. The CDR3 spells CSVEDRRGAFF. In DNA, the CDR3 is TGCAGCGTTGAAGATCGGCGGGGCGCTTTCTTT.

This clonotype was counted only a few times. The chain is built from TRBV5-6 and TRBJ2-1; D unresolved. V lost 2 bases to trimming and J lost 3 bases, with 9 bases between them. The germline gives CDR1 SGHDT, CDR2 YYEEEE. The CDR3 totals 14 residues. CDR3 loop: CASSFLADYNEQFF. The CDR3 coding sequence is TGTGCCAGCAGCTTTCTCGCCGACTACAATGAGCAGTTCTTC.

This clonotype has a handful of counts. The chain uses TRBV19 and TRBJ2-5; the match to TRBD2 covers 8 bases. This CDR3 is built from 15 residues. Germline V gene data show CDR1 as LNHDA and CDR2 as SQIVND (reference sequence). Trimming took 5 bases from V and 9 from J; bases not matched to a gene: 14. The CDR3 here is CASSGGGGPLLPQYF. The DNA for the CDR3 is TGTGCCAGTAGTGGGGGCGGGGGGCCCCTTTTGCCCCAGTACTTC.

There are many counts of this clonotype. The chain couples TRBV4-1 to TRBJ2-3; no reliable D call. Germline V gene data show CDR1 as MGHRA and CDR2 as YSYEKL. The length of the CDR3 is 16 residues. V was clipped by 0 bases and J by 0 bases, with 10 bases between them. DNA for the CDR3: TGCGCCAGCAGCCAAGAACCCTGGCCTAGCACAGATACGCAGTATTTT. Amino acids: CASSQEPWPSTDTQYF.

This clonotype was seen ten or more times. J is TRBJ2-2 and V is TRBV12-3 or TRBV12-4; 8 nucleotides match TRBD2. Trimming at V came to 11 bases and at J to 5 bases, leaving 4 bases not matched to a gene. CDR3 length: 12 residues. The CDR3 DNA is TGTGCCGCGGGGGGCCGTACCGGGGAGCTGTTTTTT. Encoded protein: CAAGGRTGELFF.

This clonotype has more than one count but fewer than ten. V usage is TRBV27 and J usage is TRBJ1-1, with 8 bases lining up with TRBD1. Trimming cost V 5 bases and J 5 bases; bases outside gene matches: 16. Germline CDR1 reads MNHEY; CDR2 reads SMNVEV (reference sequence). The CDR3 length is 17 residues. The CDR3 DNA sequence: TGTGCCAGCAGTCGAACTAGCCAGGGGGCGCTGAGAACTGAAGCTTTCTTT. Translated, it gives CASSRTSQGALRTEAFF.